These 29 T cell receptor beta chains share one sample of origin, sequenced in a study of neurological immune-mediated disorders. TCRdb re-called the 5' RACE reads through MiXCR, storing one row per CDR3 protein. The sample shows about 59,000 distinct CDR3 sequences, roughly 13% of them seen only once. Sequenced input: PBMCs. These receptors were obtained from a woman aged 60-75 years with HTLV-1-associated myelopathy (HAM/TSP).

In this sample, this clonotype turned up many times. The V and J genes are TRBV6-1 and TRBJ2-3; TRBD1 matches 10 bases. J was trimmed by 1 base and V by 6 bases; bases with no gene match: 4. This CDR3 comprises 15 residues. CDR1 and CDR2 from the germline V gene are MNHNS and SASEGT. The CDR3 sequence is CASRGQGYGTDTQYF. CDR3 DNA: TGTGCCAGCAGGGGACAGGGGTACGGCACAGATACGCAGTATTTT.

At least ten counts were recorded for this clonotype. The chain joins TRBV5-1 to TRBJ2-5, with 7 bases that match TRBD1. CDR1 is SGHRS and CDR2 is YFSETQ in the germline V gene. The CDR3 loop spans 14 amino acids. V lost 0 bases to trimming and J lost 5 bases; unmatched junction nucleotides: 4. The CDR3 region is CASSLEGGRETQYF. The DNA of the CDR3 is TGCGCCAGCAGCTTGGAAGGGGGCCGGGAGACCCAGTACTTC.

This clonotype was detected a few times. A single base separates this from a much larger clone, so it may be a read error. This rearrangement joins TRBV10-3 to TRBJ1-2; possibly TRBD1 for D (5 bases). Germline V gives CDR1 ENHRY, CDR2 SYGVKD. The length of the CDR3 is 12 residues. This CDR3 reads CTISESGLGYTF. The CDR3 DNA sequence: TGTACCATCAGTGAGTCAGGGCTCGGCTACACCTTC.

In its sample, this clonotype was seen a few times. The chain recombines TRBV5-1 with TRBJ2-3; possibly TRBD2 for D (6 bases). The CDR3 is 14 amino acids. V gave up 3 bases and J gave up 11 bases, with 19 bases separating them. Germline CDR1 is SGHRS and CDR2 is YFSETQ. The CDR3 loop is CASSSGGTYNEQYF. The DNA for the CDR3 is TGCGCCAGCAGCTCCGGAGGGACCTACAATGAGCAGTATTTT.

The sample holds many counts of this clonotype. This CDR3 is CASSLDRGWNSPLHF. CDR3 bases: TGTGCCAGCAGCTTAGACAGGGGATGGAATTCACCCCTCCACTTT. The chain combines TRBV7-8 with TRBJ1-6; 7 positions agree with TRBD1. J was trimmed by 7 bases and V by 1 base; bases with no gene match: 4. This CDR3 is built from 15 residues. Germline CDR1 SGHVS, CDR2 FQNEAQ.

This clonotype was detected many times. This chain connects TRBV20-1 to TRBJ2-1, with 9 positions matching TRBD1. Germline V gene lookup returns CDR1 DFQATT and CDR2 SNEGSKA (reference sequence). The V gene end was trimmed by 3 bases and the J gene end by 4 bases; junction bases not matched to a gene: 10. This CDR3 comprises 16 residues. CDR3 in DNA: TGCAGTGCTAGGCCCAACCGGGACAGGGTTTACAATGAGCAGTTCTTC. Translated, it gives CSARPNRDRVYNEQFF.

This clonotype was seen repeatedly, ten times or more. The chain's CDR3 is CSADPAGGVNEQFF. The CDR3 nucleotides read TGCAGTGCCGACCCGGCGGGAGGGGTAAATGAGCAGTTCTTC. The V call is TRBV20-1, the J call TRBJ2-1; TRBD2 aligns across 9 bases. The CDR3 has 14 amino acids. The J segment lost 7 bases and the V segment lost 6 bases, leaving 10 bases of the junction unmatched. The germline gives CDR1 DFQATT, CDR2 SNEGSKA (reference sequence).

Ten or more counts support this clonotype. This chain connects TRBV5-1 to TRBJ1-6, with no clear D. The CDR3 contains 14 residues. Trimming took 6 bases from V and 8 from J, leaving 15 bases between them. The V gene's germline CDR1 is SGHRS and CDR2 YFSETQ. CDR3 protein: CASTPDGQHSPLHF. The CDR3 DNA reads as TGCGCCAGCACCCCGGACGGGCAACATTCACCCCTCCACTTT.

This clonotype was seen many times. V usage is TRBV20-1 and J usage is TRBJ2-2; a weak D match, TRBD1 (6 bases). The germline V and J ends were trimmed by 6 bases and 3 bases, with 14 bases remaining between them. The germline V gene has CDR1 DFQATT and CDR2 SNEGSKA (reference sequence). The CDR3 contains 14 residues. CDR3 DNA sequence: TGCAGTGCGGCAGGCAGGGGCGACACCGGGGAGCTGTTTTTT. Protein product: CSAAGRGDTGELFF.

For this clonotype: A much larger clonotype is one base distant, so this may be a read error. The chain uses TRBV5-1 and TRBJ2-1; a weak D match, TRBD1 (5 bases). Germline V gene data show CDR1 as SGHRS and CDR2 as YFSETQ. The V gene lost 4 bases and the J gene lost 8 bases, with 13 bases spanning the gap. This CDR3 has 13 amino acids. This CDR3 reads CASSGYRWYEQFF. CDR3 coding DNA: TGCGCCAGCAGCGGGTACAGGTGGTATGAGCAGTTCTTC.

This clonotype was counted at least ten times. V and J are TRBV3-1 and TRBJ2-1; the match to TRBD2 covers 8 bases. The V gene's germline CDR1 is LGHDT and CDR2 YNNKEL (reference sequence). V lost 3 bases and J lost 4; bases outside the gene matches: 14. The CDR3 has 18 amino acids. The CDR3 here is CASSQRMGGAGEYNEQFF. The CDR3 region has the DNA TGTGCCAGCAGCCAGAGGATGGGAGGAGCGGGAGAGTACAATGAGCAGTTCTTC.

This clonotype showed up many times. This chain links TRBV20-1 with TRBJ1-1; TRBD1 aligns across 7 bases. Germline V gene data show CDR1 as DFQATT and CDR2 as SNEGSKA (reference sequence). CDR3 size: 15 residues. The V segment lost 0 bases and the J segment 8 bases; nucleotides outside the gene matches: 12. CDR3 region: CSARDLVTGEAEAFF. Written as DNA, the CDR3 is TGCAGTGCTAGAGACCTGGTAACAGGGGAGGCCGAAGCTTTCTTT.

As to this clonotype: A much larger clone differs from this one at a single base, so this may be a read error. The rearrangement uses TRBV28 and TRBJ2-7; D possibly corresponds to TRBD1 (5 bases). Germline assignment: CDR1 MDHEN and CDR2 SYDVKM. The CDR3 runs to 14 residues. The CDR3 nucleotides are TGTGCCAACAGTTTATGGCAGGGTAGTTACGAGCAGTACTTC. As protein: CANSLWQGSYEQYF.

A word on this clonotype: Mismatch with germline at one junction end may stem from a read error. The chain links TRBV19 to TRBJ1-1, with unresolved D. Germline V CDR1 and CDR2: LNHDA, SQIVND (reference sequence). The CDR3 is 14 residues long. The CDR3 nucleotides are TGTGTCAGTAGTCCCCAGAACGGGGTCACTGAAGCTTTCTTT. Translation gives CVSSPQNGVTEAFF.

Ten or more counts support this clonotype. The rearrangement links TRBV6-5 to TRBJ2-6; D not certain. This CDR3 is built from 15 residues. Germline CDR1 and CDR2: MNHEY and SVGAGI. Trimming removed 1 base from V and 6 bases from J, with 10 bases in between. The DNA of the CDR3 is TGTGCCAGCAGTTACTGGCGATCTAAGGCCAACGTCCTGACTTTC. It is translated as CASSYWRSKANVLTF.

This clonotype was seen at least ten times. V gene TRBV6-1 combines with J gene TRBJ2-3, with 11 bases identical to TRBD2. Germline V gives CDR1 MNHNS, CDR2 SASEGT. This CDR3 is 16 amino acids long. V dropped 4 bases and J dropped 0; count of bases not matched to a gene: 3. CDR3 region: CASSAGTSGSTDTQYF. The CDR3 coding sequence is TGTGCCAGCAGTGCGGGGACTAGCGGTAGCACAGATACGCAGTATTTT.

This clonotype was picked up one time. Germline is not matched at one junction end, which may reflect a read error. V is TRBV12-3 or TRBV12-4 and J is TRBJ2-1, with 10 bases identical to TRBD2. This CDR3 comprises 14 residues. The CDR3: CASSLAGVRNEQFF. The CDR3 coding sequence is TGTGCCAGCAGTCTAGCGGGAGTTCGGAATGAGCAGTTCTTC.

The table lists this clonotype with many counts. The V gene is TRBV5-1, the J gene TRBJ1-3; D uncertain. The CDR3 length is 15 residues. Germline V CDR1 and CDR2: SGHRS, YFSETQ. The V end lost 4 bases, the J end lost 0 bases, and 11 bases lay between the germline ends. In DNA form, the CDR3 reads TGCGCCAGCAGCATCCAGCCACTCTCTGGAAACACCATATATTTT. It translates to CASSIQPLSGNTIYF.

This clonotype was seen at least ten times. This CDR3 reads CASSVGGTGTEQYF. The CDR3 bases are TGTGCCAGCAGCGTAGGAGGGACAGGGACCGAGCAGTACTTC. V and J are TRBV9 and TRBJ2-7, with 9 nucleotides matching TRBD1. The V gene's germline CDR1 is SGDLS and CDR2 YYNGEE. The CDR3 length is 14 residues. V trimming: 0 bases; J trimming: 6 bases; junction bases outside the gene matches: 4.

This clonotype showed up many times. The chain couples TRBV7-2 to TRBJ2-3, with unresolved D. The CDR3 length is 14 residues. V lost 2 bases to trimming and J lost 2 bases, with 8 bases between them. The germline gives CDR1 SGHTA, CDR2 FQGNSA. CDR3 amino acids: CASSLRGATDTQYF. The CDR3 nucleotides read TGTGCCAGCAGCTTACGTGGAGCCACAGATACGCAGTATTTT.

Many counts were recorded for this clonotype. The chain is built from TRBV7-8 and TRBJ1-1, with TRBD1 identical over 10 bases. V was clipped by 4 bases and J by 11 bases; unmatched bases: 10. The CDR3 covers 14 residues. In germline, CDR1 is SGHVS, CDR2 FQNEAQ. The CDR3 DNA follows: TGTGCCAGCAGCTCCTCGACAGGGGGCAACGGGGCTTTCTTT. It is translated as CASSSSTGGNGAFF.

This clonotype has ten or more counts. V gene TRBV14 combines with J gene TRBJ2-3; tentatively, D is TRBD2 (5 bases). CDR1 and CDR2 (germline): SGHDN, FVKESK. This CDR3 spans 15 amino acids. V was shortened by 0 bases and J by 4 bases, with 11 bases between the two germline ends. CDR3 sequence reads: CASSQDRLAPDTQYF. CDR3 in DNA: TGTGCCAGCAGCCAAGATCGCCTAGCCCCAGATACGCAGTATTTT.

Many counts were recorded for this clonotype. The gene calls are TRBV6-5 and TRBJ1-6; 8 bases map to TRBD1. The V gene end was trimmed by 6 bases and the J gene end by 7 bases; junction bases not matched to a gene: 8. Per germline, CDR1 MNHEY and CDR2 SVGAGI. CDR3 length equals 15 residues. The CDR3 here is CASRIRRTGNSPLHF. CDR3 nucleotide sequence: TGTGCCAGCAGGATCAGGAGGACAGGGAATTCACCCCTCCACTTT.

This clonotype was picked up many times. The chain links TRBV3-1 to TRBJ2-7; 8 bases line up with TRBD2. V shed 0 bases and J 6 bases; nucleotides not matched to a gene: 13. Per germline, CDR1 LGHDT and CDR2 YNNKEL (reference sequence). The CDR3 covers 17 residues. CDR3 residues: CASSQESSGTSHAEQYF. CDR3 DNA: TGTGCCAGCAGCCAAGAAAGTTCAGGGACTAGTCATGCCGAGCAGTACTTC.

This clonotype was detected many times. The rearrangement uses TRBV5-1 and TRBJ1-1, with TRBD1 matching 8 bases. The V and J ends lost 0 bases and 5 bases, in that order; junction bases with no gene match: 9. CDR1 is SGHRS, CDR2 YFSETQ, per germline. There are 16 residues in the CDR3. This CDR3 reads CASSLAFGQGGTEAFF. The CDR3 bases are TGCGCCAGCAGCTTGGCGTTCGGACAGGGAGGAACTGAAGCTTTCTTT.

This clonotype showed up many times. The chain is built from TRBV5-1 and TRBJ1-2, with 8 bases that match TRBD1. This CDR3 is 14 amino acids long. Losses at the gene ends were 0 bases for V and 4 bases for J; bases not matched to a gene: 2. CDR1 is SGHRS and CDR2 is YFSETQ in the germline V gene. The CDR3: CASSLDRGGYGYTF. CDR3 nucleotides: TGCGCCAGCAGCTTGGACAGGGGGGGCTATGGCTACACCTTC. The full variable domain, completed using reference TRBV5-1 and TRBJ1-2, is KAGVTQTPRYLIKTRGQQVTLSCSPISGHRSVSWYQQTPGQGLQFLFEYFSETQRNKGNFPGRFSGRQFSNSRSEMNVSTLELGDSALYLCASSLDRGGYGYTFGSGTRLTVV.

Ten or more counts support this clonotype. The chain recombines TRBV5-1 with TRBJ2-1, with 9 bases lining up with TRBD2. Germline lookup yields CDR1 SGHRS and CDR2 YFSETQ. This CDR3 contains 16 residues. After removal of 3 bases from V and 8 bases from J, the junction contained 12 bases not matched to a gene. CDR3 residues: CASSWGISGRKDEQFF. Written as DNA, the CDR3 is TGCGCCAGCAGCTGGGGGATTAGCGGGAGAAAGGATGAGCAGTTCTTC.

This chain links TRBV18 with TRBJ2-6; D remains ambiguous. The CDR3 is 16 residues long. V gave up 0 bases and J gave up 5 bases, with 11 bases separating them. The germline V gene encodes CDR1 KGHSH and CDR2 LQKENI. CDR3: CASSPPKSQRANVLTF. The CDR3 region has the DNA TGTGCCAGCTCACCACCAAAATCTCAGAGGGCCAACGTCCTGACTTTC. The whole variable domain, remainder taken from reference TRBV18 and TRBJ2-6, is NAGVMQNPRHLVRRRGQEARLRCSPMKGHSHVYWYRQLPEEGLKFMVYLQKENIIDESGMPKERFSAEFPKEGPSILRIQQVVRGDSAAYFCASSPPKSQRANVLTFGAGSRLTVL.

This clonotype appeared many times. The chain links TRBV20-1 to TRBJ2-1; TRBD1 agrees at 10 bases. The CDR3 extends over 14 amino acids. The V and J ends lost 2 bases and 8 bases, in that order; junction bases with no gene match: 6. Germline lookup yields CDR1 DFQATT and CDR2 SNEGSKA (reference sequence). The CDR3 DNA reads as TGCAGTGCTAGAAAGACAGGGGGCATAGATGAGCAGTTCTTC. The encoded protein is CSARKTGGIDEQFF.